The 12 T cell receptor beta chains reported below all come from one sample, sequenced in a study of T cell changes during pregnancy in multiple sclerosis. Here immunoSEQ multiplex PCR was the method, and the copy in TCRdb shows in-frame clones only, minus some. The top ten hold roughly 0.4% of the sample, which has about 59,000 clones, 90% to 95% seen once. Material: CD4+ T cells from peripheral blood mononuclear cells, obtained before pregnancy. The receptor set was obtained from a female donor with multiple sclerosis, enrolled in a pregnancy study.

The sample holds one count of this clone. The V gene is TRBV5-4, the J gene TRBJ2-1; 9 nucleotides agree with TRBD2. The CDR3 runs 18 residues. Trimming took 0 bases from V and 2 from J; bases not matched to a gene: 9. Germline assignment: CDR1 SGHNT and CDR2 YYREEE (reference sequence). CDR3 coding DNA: TGTGCCAGCAGCTTGGGGCTAGCGGGAAAGGGGGCCTACAATGAGCAGTTCTTC. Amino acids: CASSLGLAGKGAYNEQFF.

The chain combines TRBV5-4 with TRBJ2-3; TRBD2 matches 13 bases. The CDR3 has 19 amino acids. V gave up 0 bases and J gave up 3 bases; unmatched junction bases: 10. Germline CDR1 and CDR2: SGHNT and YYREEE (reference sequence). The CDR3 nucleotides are TGTGCCAGCAGCTTGGAACTAGCGGGAGGGCGTTGGGGGACAGATACGCAGTATTTT. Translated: CASSLELAGGRWGTDTQYF.

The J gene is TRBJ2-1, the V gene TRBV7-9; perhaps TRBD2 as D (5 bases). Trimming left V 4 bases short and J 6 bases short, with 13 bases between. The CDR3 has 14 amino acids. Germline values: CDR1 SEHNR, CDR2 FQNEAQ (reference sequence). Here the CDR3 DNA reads TGTGCCAGCAGCTCATCAGGAGGAAGCAATGAGCAGTTCTTC. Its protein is CASSSSGGSNEQFF.

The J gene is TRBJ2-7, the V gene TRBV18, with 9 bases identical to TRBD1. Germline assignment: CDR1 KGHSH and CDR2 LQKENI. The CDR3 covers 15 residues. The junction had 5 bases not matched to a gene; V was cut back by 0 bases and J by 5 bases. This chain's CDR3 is CASSPPTGGRNEQYF. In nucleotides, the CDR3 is TGTGCCAGCTCACCACCGACAGGGGGGAGAAACGAGCAGTACTTC.

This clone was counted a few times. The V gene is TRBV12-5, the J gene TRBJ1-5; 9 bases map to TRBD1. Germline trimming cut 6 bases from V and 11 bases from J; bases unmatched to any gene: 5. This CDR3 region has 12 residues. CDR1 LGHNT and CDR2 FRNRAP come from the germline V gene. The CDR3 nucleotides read TGTGCTAGTGGCCTGGACAGGGGTGCCCAGCATTTT. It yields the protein CASGLDRGAQHF.

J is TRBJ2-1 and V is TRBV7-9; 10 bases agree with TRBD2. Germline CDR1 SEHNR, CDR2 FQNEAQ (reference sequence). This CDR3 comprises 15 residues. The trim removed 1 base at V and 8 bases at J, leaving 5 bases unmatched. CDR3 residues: CASSLEGLALDEQFF. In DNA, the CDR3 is TGTGCCAGCAGCTTAGAGGGACTAGCGTTAGATGAGCAGTTCTTC.

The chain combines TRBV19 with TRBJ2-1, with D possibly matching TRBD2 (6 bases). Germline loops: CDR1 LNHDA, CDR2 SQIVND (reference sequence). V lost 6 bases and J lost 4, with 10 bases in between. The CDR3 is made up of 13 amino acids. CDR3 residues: CASSGSGYNEQFF. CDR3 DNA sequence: TGTGCCAGTAGCGGGAGTGGTTACAATGAGCAGTTCTTC.

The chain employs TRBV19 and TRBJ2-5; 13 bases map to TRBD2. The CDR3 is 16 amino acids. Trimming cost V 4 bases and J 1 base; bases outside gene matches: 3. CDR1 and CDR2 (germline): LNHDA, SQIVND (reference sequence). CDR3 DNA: TGTGCCAGTAGTAGGACTAGCGGGAGTACCCAAGAGACCCAGTACTTC. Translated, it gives CASSRTSGSTQETQYF. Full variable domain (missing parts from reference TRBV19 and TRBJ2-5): DGGITQSPKYLFRKEGQNVTLSCEQNLNHDAMYWYRQDPGQGLRLIYYSQIVNDFQKGDIAEGYSVSREKKESFPLTVTSAQKNPTAFYLCASSRTSGSTQETQYFGPGTRLLVL.

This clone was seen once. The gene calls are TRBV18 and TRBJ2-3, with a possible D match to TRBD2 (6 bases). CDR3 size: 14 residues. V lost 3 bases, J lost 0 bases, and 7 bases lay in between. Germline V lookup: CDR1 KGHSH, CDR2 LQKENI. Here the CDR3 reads CASSPGLSTDTQYF. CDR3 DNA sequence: TGTGCCAGCTCACCGGGACTGAGCACAGATACGCAGTATTTT.

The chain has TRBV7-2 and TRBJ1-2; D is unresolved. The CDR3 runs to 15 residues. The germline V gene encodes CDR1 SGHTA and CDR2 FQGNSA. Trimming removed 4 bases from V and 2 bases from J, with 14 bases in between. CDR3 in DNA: TGTGCCAGCAGCTCCAGCCGGGAGAGGAACTATGGCTACACCTTC. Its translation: CASSSSRERNYGYTF.

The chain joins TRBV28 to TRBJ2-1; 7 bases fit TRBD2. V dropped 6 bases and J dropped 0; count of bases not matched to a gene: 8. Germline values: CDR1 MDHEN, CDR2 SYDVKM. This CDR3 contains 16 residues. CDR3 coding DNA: TGTGCCAGCAGCCCTAGCGGACCGAGCTCCTACAATGAGCAGTTCTTC. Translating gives CASSPSGPSSYNEQFF.

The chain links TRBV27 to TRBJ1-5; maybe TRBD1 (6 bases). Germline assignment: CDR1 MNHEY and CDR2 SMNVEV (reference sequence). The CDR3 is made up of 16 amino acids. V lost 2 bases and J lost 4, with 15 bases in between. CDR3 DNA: TGTGCCAGCAGTTTAGGCGGGGGCCTCGGAAATCAGCCCCAGCATTTT. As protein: CASSLGGGLGNQPQHF.